The rows below give T cell receptor beta chains drawn from one sample of a study of blood T cell repertoires in COVID-19. Produced via immunoSEQ multiplex PCR; TCRdb's table is partial and in-frame only. In the table there are 150,000 to 160,000 clones, roughly nine tenths of which are singletons. Sequencing was done on a sample of peripheral blood. These receptors were taken from a woman in her seventies with acute or convalescent COVID-19. Each CDR3 is given with its conserved first and last residue. D genes are given only for firm matches. Clone size is shown for a subset of rows, as once, few, many or a class of expanded clone.

V gene: TRBV19
D gene: TRBD1
clone size: -
J gene: TRBJ1-2
CDR3 DNA: TGTGCCACCGGGCAGGGGGCTAACTATGGCTACACCTTC
CDR3 protein: CATGQGANYGYTF

V gene: TRBV27
D gene: -
clone size: -
J gene: TRBJ2-2
CDR3 DNA: TGTGCCAGCAGTCCTAGACAGAGAACGAACACCGGGGAGCTGTTTTTT
CDR3 protein: CASSPRQRTNTGELFF

V gene: TRBV19
D gene: -
clone size: once
J gene: TRBJ1-1
CDR3 DNA: TGTGCCAGTAGTATGATGGGAGGGTGGACTGAAGCTTTCTTT
CDR3 protein: CASSMMGGWTEAFF

V gene: TRBV7-2
D gene: -
clone size: -
J gene: TRBJ2-6
CDR3 DNA: TGTGCCAGCAGGGGGTCCGGGGTTGGGGCCAACGTCCTGACTTTC
CDR3 protein: CASRGSGVGANVLTF

V gene: TRBV14
D gene: -
clone size: -
J gene: TRBJ1-2
CDR3 DNA: TGTGCCAGCAGCCCGGTTCATGGACAGCCCTATGGCTACACCTTC
CDR3 protein: CASSPVHGQPYGYTF

V gene: TRBV6-5
D gene: TRBD1
clone size: -
J gene: TRBJ1-1
CDR3 DNA: TGTGCCAGCAGTTGGGCGGTGTCAGGGGGCTCTACTGAAGCTTTCTTT
CDR3 protein: CASSWAVSGGSTEAFF

V gene: TRBV19
D gene: TRBD1
clone size: -
J gene: TRBJ1-2
CDR3 DNA: TGTGCCAGTAGTTTAGACAGGGGAAGTGGCTACACCTTC
CDR3 protein: CASSLDRGSGYTF

V gene: TRBV7-6
D gene: -
clone size: -
J gene: TRBJ1-5
CDR3 DNA: TGTGCCAGCAGCGTTACTCCCGAACAGCCCCAGCATTTT
CDR3 protein: CASSVTPEQPQHF

V gene: TRBV2
D gene: TRBD1
clone size: -
J gene: TRBJ1-5
CDR3 DNA: TGTGCCAGTACAGGGGATAAGCAGCCCCAGCATTTT
CDR3 protein: CASTGDKQPQHF

V gene: TRBV9
D gene: -
clone size: -
J gene: TRBJ2-5
CDR3 DNA: TGTGCCAGCAGCGTAGTATCCAGCGGACTACAAGAGACCCAGTACTTC
CDR3 protein: CASSVVSSGLQETQYF

V gene: TRBV7-9
D gene: TRBD1
clone size: -
J gene: TRBJ2-7
CDR3 DNA: TGTGCCAGCAGCCGGTTTGGACAGGGTAGCTACGAGCAGTACTTC
CDR3 protein: CASSRFGQGSYEQYF

V gene: TRBV18
D gene: -
clone size: -
J gene: TRBJ2-5
CDR3 DNA: TGTGCCAGCTCACCACCGTCCCCCGCCCGGGAGACCCAGTACTTC
CDR3 protein: CASSPPSPARETQYF

V gene: TRBV28
D gene: -
clone size: -
J gene: TRBJ1-3
CDR3 DNA: TGTGCCAGCAGTCAAACTTCAGGAGGACCCAACCTCTCTGGAAACACCATATATTTT
CDR3 protein: CASSQTSGGPNLSGNTIYF

V gene: TRBV3-1/TRBV3-2
D gene: -
clone size: -
J gene: TRBJ2-2
CDR3 DNA: TGTGCCAGCAGCCAAAAAACAGGATCCACCGGGGAGCTGTTTTTT
CDR3 protein: CASSQKTGSTGELFF

V gene: TRBV27
D gene: TRBD1
clone size: -
J gene: TRBJ1-6
CDR3 DNA: TGTGCCAGTAAGATAGGGACAGGGACTTCACCCCTCCACTTT
CDR3 protein: CASKIGTGTSPLHF

V gene: TRBV7-6
D gene: TRBD1
clone size: -
J gene: TRBJ1-6
CDR3 DNA: TGTGCCAGCAGCGAACGGTCGGGACAGGGGTATTCACCCCTCCACTTT
CDR3 protein: CASSERSGQGYSPLHF

V gene: TRBV7-2
D gene: TRBD1
clone size: -
J gene: TRBJ2-3
CDR3 DNA: TGTGCCAGCATCCCCAGGGGGCAGGGCAGCACAGATACGCAGTATTTT
CDR3 protein: CASIPRGQGSTDTQYF

V gene: TRBV19
D gene: TRBD1
clone size: -
J gene: TRBJ1-5
CDR3 DNA: TGTGCCAGTACCCCGGGACAGGGGGACCAGCCCCAGCATTTT
CDR3 protein: CASTPGQGDQPQHF

V gene: TRBV13
D gene: TRBD1
clone size: -
J gene: TRBJ1-6
CDR3 DNA: TGTGCCAGCAGCCTGCGGGACAGGTCTAATTCACCCCTCCACTTT
CDR3 protein: CASSLRDRSNSPLHF

V gene: TRBV4-2
D gene: -
clone size: -
J gene: TRBJ1-4
CDR3 DNA: TGTGCCAGCAGCCAAGTGGTGAGAGTGTTCGCAACTAATGAAAAACTGTTTTTT
CDR3 protein: CASSQVVRVFATNEKLFF

V gene: TRBV6-2/TRBV6-3
D gene: TRBD1
clone size: -
J gene: TRBJ2-5
CDR3 DNA: TGTGCCAGCAGTACCAGGACAGGGGTCCCGAGGGAGACCCAGTACTTC
CDR3 protein: CASSTRTGVPRETQYF

V gene: TRBV19
D gene: -
clone size: -
J gene: TRBJ1-6
CDR3 DNA: TGTGCCAGTAGTATAGATCACGGGGGGAACTCACCCCTCCACTTT
CDR3 protein: CASSIDHGGNSPLHF

V gene: TRBV19
D gene: -
clone size: -
J gene: TRBJ2-1
CDR3 DNA: TGTGCCAGTAGTAGTACAGCCTACAATGAGCAGTTCTTC
CDR3 protein: CASSSTAYNEQFF

V gene: TRBV18
D gene: -
clone size: -
J gene: TRBJ2-5
CDR3 DNA: TGTGCCAGCACCCAGGCCCTACAAGAGACCCAGTACTTC
CDR3 protein: CASTQALQETQYF

V gene: TRBV7-2
D gene: TRBD1
clone size: -
J gene: TRBJ1-2
CDR3 DNA: TGTGCCAGCAGCTTAGGAGGGAGACAGGGCGGCTATGGCTACACCTTC
CDR3 protein: CASSLGGRQGGYGYTF

V gene: TRBV7-9
D gene: -
clone size: -
J gene: TRBJ2-1
CDR3 DNA: TGTGCCAGCAGCCCCCAGGGGTTCTACAATGAGCAGTTCTTC
CDR3 protein: CASSPQGFYNEQFF

V gene: TRBV5-1
D gene: -
clone size: -
J gene: TRBJ1-6
CDR3 DNA: TGCGCCAGCGCGCGACAGGTTAATTCACCCCTCCACTTT
CDR3 protein: CASARQVNSPLHF

V gene: TRBV5-4
D gene: -
clone size: -
J gene: TRBJ1-4
CDR3 DNA: TGTGCCAGCAGCTTGGGGGCGGCAGGAGGGGTCGGAAAACTGTTTTTT
CDR3 protein: CASSLGAAGGVGKLFF

V gene: TRBV7-9
D gene: TRBD1
clone size: -
J gene: TRBJ2-2
CDR3 DNA: TGTGCCAGCAGCTTAGAGGGACAGGGGAACACCGGGGAGCTGTTTTTT
CDR3 protein: CASSLEGQGNTGELFF

V gene: TRBV7-9
D gene: -
clone size: -
J gene: TRBJ1-2
CDR3 DNA: TGTGCCAGCAGCTCCAAGCGACAGCCTAACTATGGCTACACCTTC
CDR3 protein: CASSSKRQPNYGYTF

V gene: TRBV7-2
D gene: -
clone size: -
J gene: TRBJ1-6
CDR3 DNA: TGTGCCAGCAGCTTAAGCGGGGGGCAGGGCTCCTATAATTCACCCCTCCACTTT
CDR3 protein: CASSLSGGQGSYNSPLHF

V gene: TRBV2
D gene: -
clone size: once
J gene: TRBJ2-3
CDR3 DNA: TGTGCCAGCAGACTATCCCTCGTACGCACAGATACGCAGTATTTT
CDR3 protein: CASRLSLVRTDTQYF

V gene: TRBV7-8
D gene: -
clone size: -
J gene: TRBJ1-5
CDR3 DNA: TGTGCCAGCAGCCTCAGGGTCAATCAGCCCCAGCATTTT
CDR3 protein: CASSLRVNQPQHF

V gene: TRBV15
D gene: -
clone size: once
J gene: TRBJ1-4
CDR3 DNA: TGTGCCACCAGCAGAGATGGAAGGGGAGGGGGTGAAAAACTGTTTTTT
CDR3 protein: CATSRDGRGGGEKLFF

V gene: TRBV5-1
D gene: TRBD1
clone size: -
J gene: TRBJ2-7
CDR3 DNA: TGCGCCAGCAGCCAGATACAGGGGGCCAACTACGAGCAGTACTTC
CDR3 protein: CASSQIQGANYEQYF

V gene: TRBV11-2
D gene: TRBD2
clone size: -
J gene: TRBJ2-1
CDR3 DNA: TGTGCCAGCAGCTCATCTAGCGGGAGTTACAATGAGCAGTTCTTC
CDR3 protein: CASSSSSGSYNEQFF

V gene: TRBV18
D gene: TRBD1
clone size: -
J gene: TRBJ1-3
CDR3 DNA: TGTGCCAGCTCACAATCCAGGGGGCAAAATTCTGGAAACACCATATATTTT
CDR3 protein: CASSQSRGQNSGNTIYF

V gene: TRBV6-6
D gene: TRBD2
clone size: -
J gene: TRBJ2-3
CDR3 DNA: TGTGCCAGCAGTATTCTAGCGGGGGTATCTGATACGCAGTATTTT
CDR3 protein: CASSILAGVSDTQYF

V gene: TRBV29-1
D gene: -
clone size: -
J gene: TRBJ1-2
CDR3 DNA: TGCAGCGTTGCCGGGGGAGGAGGTGATGGCTACACCTTC
CDR3 protein: CSVAGGGGDGYTF

V gene: TRBV7-3
D gene: -
clone size: -
J gene: TRBJ1-6
CDR3 DNA: TGTGCCAGCGGAATGGTCCGGGCACCCCTCCACTTT
CDR3 protein: CASGMVRAPLHF

V gene: TRBV10-1
D gene: -
clone size: few
J gene: TRBJ2-3
CDR3 DNA: TGCGCCAGCAGTGCCGGTTTTCACACAGATACGCAGTATTTT
CDR3 protein: CASSAGFHTDTQYF

V gene: TRBV5-1
D gene: -
clone size: -
J gene: TRBJ1-2
CDR3 DNA: TGCGCCAGCAGCCTGTGGTCAGGTCGGGGGTCTGGCTACACCTTC
CDR3 protein: CASSLWSGRGSGYTF

V gene: TRBV5-1
D gene: TRBD1
clone size: -
J gene: TRBJ2-1
CDR3 DNA: TGCGCCAGCAGCAAGGGACAGGGGAGCTCCTACAATGAGCAGTTCTTC
CDR3 protein: CASSKGQGSSYNEQFF

V gene: TRBV24-1
D gene: TRBD2
clone size: -
J gene: TRBJ2-3
CDR3 DNA: TGTGCCACCAGTTTAAGCGGGGGGGCAATGGATACGCAGTATTTT
CDR3 protein: CATSLSGGAMDTQYF

V gene: TRBV7-2
D gene: TRBD2
clone size: -
J gene: TRBJ2-1
CDR3 DNA: TGTGCCAGCAGCTTAGCGCGGACTGGCGGGGGGAACAATGAGCAGTTCTTC
CDR3 protein: CASSLARTGGGNNEQFF

V gene: TRBV6-1
D gene: -
clone size: -
J gene: TRBJ1-4
CDR3 DNA: TGTGCCAGCAGTGAAGTCCCATTTGCGGCAGCTGCAACTAATGAAAAACTGTTTTTT
CDR3 protein: CASSEVPFAAAATNEKLFF